What follows are 17 T cell receptor beta chains derived from one specimen sequenced in a study of CD8 T cells in Susac syndrome. The RNA, about 0.5 to 1 ug, was put through reverse transcription using random hexamers. TCRdb fed the immunoSEQ multiplex PCR reads into MiXCR, producing one record per CDR3 protein. The sample has some 200,000 distinct CDR3 sequences, more than 85% seen once. Material: CD8+ T cells from PBMCs. These receptor sequences come from a human donor with multiple sclerosis.

V gene TRBV3-1 combines with J gene TRBJ2-2; TRBD2 matches at 10 bases. In germline, CDR1 is LGHDT, CDR2 YNNKEL (reference sequence). The CDR3 covers 19 residues. Losses at the gene ends were 4 bases for V and 4 bases for J; bases not matched to a gene: 15. CDR3 in DNA: TGTGCCAGCAGCCCTTCCGGGACTAGCGTTTCAGGTAGCACCGGGGAGCTGTTTTTT. As protein: CASSPSGTSVSGSTGELFF.

The V call is TRBV30, the J call TRBJ2-2; D tentatively fits TRBD1 or TRBD2 (6 bases each). The CDR3 sequence is 19 residues long. Germline values: CDR1 GTSNPN, CDR2 SVGIG (reference sequence). V was trimmed by 0 bases and J by 6 bases, leaving 26 bases between them. CDR3 coding DNA: TGTGCCTGGAGTGTACCTTGGGGGGCCGCTAGGGGCCGACCCGGGGAGCTGTTTTTT. This gives the protein CAWSVPWGAARGRPGELFF. Supplemented by reference TRBV30 and TRBJ2-2, the full variable domain reads SQTIHQWPATLVQPVGSPLSLECTVEGTSNPNLYWYRQAAGRGLQLLFYSVGIGQISSEVPQNLSASRPQDRQFILSSKKLLLSDSGFYLCAWSVPWGAARGRPGELFFGEGSRLTVL.

This chain uses TRBV2 with TRBJ1-5; D uncertain. V was clipped by 6 bases and J by 9 bases, with 15 bases between them. This CDR3 is 13 amino acids long. Germline V gene sequence: CDR1 SNHLY, CDR2 FYNNEI. CDR3 in amino acids: CASSGSRWGPQHF. The CDR3 coding sequence is TGTGCCAGCAGCGGGTCACGGTGGGGGCCCCAGCATTTT.

The CDR3 DNA reads TGTGCCAGCAGCGACAGGGTCCAAAACATTCAGTACTTC. Translated, it gives CASSDRVQNIQYF. The chain links TRBV27 to TRBJ2-4; TRBD1 agrees at 7 bases. Germline V CDR1 and CDR2: MNHEY, SMNVEV (reference sequence). The length of the CDR3 is 13 residues. V trimming: 6 bases; J trimming: 5 bases; junction bases outside the gene matches: 4.

V and J are TRBV9 and TRBJ2-1, with 10 positions matching TRBD2. Germline V CDR1 and CDR2: SGDLS, YYNGEE. This CDR3 has 17 residues. V lost 5 bases and J lost 5; bases outside the gene matches: 13. For the CDR3, the DNA is TGTGCCAGCAGTGGGTCGGGAAGCGGGGGGGAGCACAATGAGCAGTTCTTC. It codes for CASSGSGSGGEHNEQFF.

The chain joins TRBV20-1 to TRBJ2-1; 13 nucleotides agree with TRBD2. V lost 5 bases, J lost 7 bases, and 8 bases stayed unmatched. Germline V CDR1 and CDR2: DFQATT, SNEGSKA (reference sequence). CDR3 size: 15 residues. Written as DNA, the CDR3 is TGCAGTGCTCTCCGACTAGCGGGAGGAATGAATGAGCAGTTCTTC. This translates into CSALRLAGGMNEQFF.

The rearrangement joins TRBV30 to TRBJ2-1; 12 bases are a match to TRBD2. The CDR3 loop spans 13 amino acids. The germline gives CDR1 GTSNPN, CDR2 SVGIG (reference sequence). Trimming at V came to 8 bases and at J to 4 bases, leaving 3 bases not matched to a gene. The CDR3 sequence: CARTSGIYNEQFF. DNA of the CDR3: TGTGCCCGGACTAGCGGGATATACAATGAGCAGTTCTTC. The whole variable domain, filled in from reference TRBV30 and TRBJ2-1, reads SQTIHQWPATLVQPVGSPLSLECTVEGTSNPNLYWYRQAAGRGLQLLFYSVGIGQISSEVPQNLSASRPQDRQFILSSKKLLLSDSGFYLCARTSGIYNEQFFGPGTRLTVL.

The chain recombines TRBV5-6 with TRBJ2-7; D call uncertain. V was shortened by 4 bases and J by 1 base, with 9 bases between the two germline ends. Germline CDR1 SGHDT, CDR2 YYEEEE. This CDR3 has 13 amino acids. CDR3 DNA sequence: TGTGCCAGCAGCAATGGCCTGTCCTACGAGCAGTACTTC. Amino acid sequence: CASSNGLSYEQYF.

This chain uses TRBV7-6 with TRBJ1-4; D gene ambiguous. The germline CDR1 and CDR2 sequences are SGHVS and FNYEAQ. V was shortened by 1 base and J by 0 bases, with 3 bases between the two germline ends. There are 14 residues in the CDR3. For the CDR3, the DNA is TGTGCCAGCAGCTTAGGGGCAACTAATGAAAAACTGTTTTTT. The encoded protein is CASSLGATNEKLFF.

V gene TRBV24-1 combines with J gene TRBJ2-1; maybe TRBD2 (5 bases). This CDR3 has 17 residues. V lost 6 bases, J lost 4 bases, and 21 bases lay in between. The germline V gene encodes CDR1 KGHDR and CDR2 SFDVKD. CDR3 nucleotides: TGTGCCACCAGTACCACTTCGGGGTCCGCGAAGTACAATGAGCAGTTCTTC. It yields the protein CATSTTSGSAKYNEQFF.

V usage is TRBV7-9 and J usage is TRBJ2-1, with 13 bases identical to TRBD2. Germline V gene sequence: CDR1 SEHNR, CDR2 FQNEAQ (reference sequence). Trimming at V came to 3 bases and at J to 10 bases, leaving 9 bases not matched to a gene. CDR3 length: 16 amino acids. The chain's CDR3 is CASSFTLAGGRVEQFF. The CDR3 nucleotides are TGTGCCAGCAGCTTTACACTAGCGGGGGGGCGCGTGGAGCAGTTCTTC.

The gene calls are TRBV14 and TRBJ2-7, with 8 bases that match TRBD2. Trimming at V came to 6 bases and at J to 2 bases, leaving 9 bases not matched to a gene. In germline, CDR1 is SGHDN, CDR2 FVKESK. This CDR3 has 15 residues. The CDR3 reads CASSHFERGPYEQYF. The CDR3 region has the DNA TGTGCCAGCAGTCACTTCGAGCGGGGGCCCTACGAGCAGTACTTC.

The CDR3 DNA reads as TGTGCCAGCAGCTCGGGATCGGACAGCTCTGAAAAACTGTTTTTT. Protein: CASSSGSDSSEKLFF. The V and J genes are TRBV9 and TRBJ1-4; maybe TRBD1 (6 bases). The CDR3 covers 15 residues. Germline V lookup: CDR1 SGDLS, CDR2 YYNGEE. The V end lost 4 bases, the J end lost 7 bases, and 17 bases lay between the germline ends.

The chain carries TRBV5-1 and TRBJ2-7, with 14 bases fitting TRBD2. V shed 7 bases, J shed 4 bases, and the junction held 10 bases outside the gene matches. Germline V gene lookup returns CDR1 SGHRS and CDR2 YFSETQ. The CDR3 has 16 amino acids. The CDR3 loop is CASGRGLAGAGYEQYF. CDR3 DNA: TGCGCCAGCGGTCGGGGACTAGCGGGGGCCGGATACGAGCAGTACTTC.

The V gene is TRBV28, the J gene TRBJ1-3; no definite D call. V was pared by 7 bases and J by 4 bases, with 8 bases between. CDR3 length: 12 residues. CDR1 MDHEN and CDR2 SYDVKM come from the germline V gene. CDR3 protein: CASKRMGNTIYF. CDR3 nucleotides: TGTGCCAGCAAGAGGATGGGAAACACCATATATTTT.

The genes are TRBV27 and TRBJ1-5; D gene unclear. Germline V gene lookup returns CDR1 MNHEY and CDR2 SMNVEV (reference sequence). Trimming stripped 6 bases from V and 1 base from J, with 4 bases between. The CDR3 extends over 12 amino acids. CDR3 sequence reads: CASRESNQPQHF. CDR3 nucleotides: TGTGCCAGCAGGGAGAGCAATCAGCCCCAGCATTTT.

This chain joins TRBV28 and TRBJ1-2, with 7 bases lining up with TRBD1. The junction had 13 bases not matched to a gene; V was cut back by 4 bases and J by 8 bases. The germline V gene encodes CDR1 MDHEN and CDR2 SYDVKM. This CDR3 is 15 amino acids long. The CDR3 spells CASSSPFSGTEGYTF. The CDR3 bases are TGTGCCAGCAGTTCTCCTTTTTCCGGGACAGAAGGCTACACCTTC.